This TCR beta chain originates from a study of blood T cell repertoires in COVID-19. Study summary: COVID-19 samples, acute and convalescent, were from the United States, Italy and Spain. T cells, B-cell-depleted T cells, or PBMCs supplied cDNA or gDNA.

This CDR3 is 14 amino acids long. Germline CDR1 SQVTM, CDR2 ANQGSEA. V shed 5 bases, J shed 2 bases, and the junction held 8 bases outside the gene matches. In the study's own analysis: For nucleated cells, counts were estimated from reference gene primer amplification. The table came from immunoSEQ multiplex PCR; TCRdb's copy has only in-frame clones and leaves some out. V and J calls and clone size are given by that table; D and trimming were obtained from the DNA. Here the sample spans hundreds of thousands of clones, around 88% being singletons. This clone showed up just a few times. This TCR was recovered from a woman in her forties or fifties with acute or convalescent COVID-19. The chain carries TRBV29-1 and TRBJ2-7, with TRBD1 matching over 8 bases. The sequenced sample was peripheral blood. The DNA of the CDR3 is TGCAGCGTTCATACAGGGGGAGCCGCCTACGAGCAGTACTTC. Its translation is CSVHTGGAAYEQYF.